This passage covers 32 T cell receptor beta chains from one sample sequenced in a study of shared clonotypes between healthy human individuals. Only in-frame clones appear in the TCRdb table, and some are missing; sequencing was by immunoSEQ multiplex PCR. The table has some 1,400,000 clones, about 96% seen once. Sample: naive CD4+ T cells sorted from blood. The subset was: CD45RA+ positively selected. These receptors came from a man under 40 in good health.

The V call is TRBV10-3, the J call TRBJ1-1, with TRBD1 matching over 10 bases. The CDR3 has 14 residues. Germline CDR1 reads ENHRY; CDR2 reads SYGVKD. Trimming cost V 5 bases and J 5 bases; bases outside gene matches: 5. The CDR3 DNA sequence: TGTGCCATCAGTCGGGACAGGGGTTATACTGAAGCTTTCTTT. Protein: CAISRDRGYTEAFF.

The gene calls are TRBV13 and TRBJ2-3; 8 nucleotides line up with TRBD1. Germline CDR1 PRHDT, CDR2 FYEKMQ (reference sequence). Trimming at V came to 4 bases and at J to 1 base, leaving 4 bases not matched to a gene. The CDR3 sequence is 15 residues long. The CDR3 reads CASSSGGLGTDTQYF. CDR3 DNA: TGTGCCAGCAGCTCAGGGGGCCTGGGCACAGATACGCAGTATTTT.

The chain carries TRBV27 and TRBJ2-7; TRBD2 agrees at 8 bases. J was trimmed by 4 bases and V by 2 bases; bases with no gene match: 10. Germline CDR1 is MNHEY and CDR2 is SMNVEV (reference sequence). The CDR3 spans 16 residues. For the CDR3, the DNA is TGTGCCAGCAGTTTACGTCCTAGCGGGCTAGGGTACGAGCAGTACTTC. It codes for CASSLRPSGLGYEQYF.

This clone came up a few times. V usage is TRBV18 and J usage is TRBJ1-5, with no clear D. V shed 3 bases and J shed 6 bases, with 9 bases lying between them. This CDR3 is 13 amino acids long. Germline CDR1 is KGHSH and CDR2 is LQKENI. Here the CDR3 reads CASSPESTQPQHF. As DNA, the CDR3 is TGTGCCAGCTCACCTGAGAGTACTCAGCCCCAGCATTTT. Using reference TRBV18 and TRBJ1-5 for the parts outside the CDR3, the full variable domain is NAGVMQNPRHLVRRRGQEARLRCSPMKGHSHVYWYRQLPEEGLKFMVYLQKENIIDESGMPKERFSAEFPKEGPSILRIQQVVRGDSAAYFCASSPESTQPQHFGDGTRLSIL.

This chain links TRBV6-1 with TRBJ2-5; the D gene is possibly TRBD2 (6 bases). There are 13 residues in the CDR3. V lost 7 bases to trimming and J lost 2 bases, with 11 bases between them. Germline values: CDR1 MNHNS, CDR2 SASEGT. The CDR3: CASKGGTQETQYF. The CDR3 nucleotides read TGTGCCAGCAAGGGAGGTACACAAGAGACCCAGTACTTC.

The chain carries TRBV6-6 and TRBJ2-7; the D is unclear. The CDR3 covers 12 residues. Trimming took 5 bases from V and 4 from J, leaving 9 bases between them. The V gene's germline CDR1 is MNHNY and CDR2 SVGAGI (reference sequence). CDR3 sequence (DNA): TGTGCCAGCAGTCACCTCAAGTACGAGCAGTACTTC. Protein product: CASSHLKYEQYF.

The table lists this clone with a count of one. This sequence joins TRBV9 and TRBJ2-7; 10 nucleotides match TRBD1. The CDR3 extends over 17 amino acids. V was pared by 2 bases and J by 2 bases, with 10 bases of the junction left unmatched. CDR1 and CDR2 from the germline V gene are SGDLS and YYNGEE. The CDR3, as DNA: TGTGCCAGCAGCGTGGGGATAGGGACAGGGGCTCCCTACGAGCAGTACTTC. It yields the protein CASSVGIGTGAPYEQYF.

The chain employs TRBV18 and TRBJ2-5; D gene ambiguous. Trimming shortened V by 4 bases and J by 5 bases, and 11 bases separated the two germline ends. This CDR3 spans 13 amino acids. Germline CDR1 and CDR2: KGHSH and LQKENI. Written as DNA, the CDR3 is TGTGCCAGCTCACTAGACTGGACGGAGACCCAGTACTTC. It translates to CASSLDWTETQYF.

The rearrangement uses TRBV20-1 and TRBJ1-2, with D unresolved. With 7 bases removed from V and 8 bases from J, the gap between germline ends came to 8 bases. Germline V gene sequence: CDR1 DFQATT, CDR2 SNEGSKA (reference sequence). CDR3 length equals 9 residues. CDR3 sequence reads: CSGSQGYTF. DNA for the CDR3: TGCAGTGGGTCGCAGGGCTACACCTTC.

This clone is a singleton in its sample. V usage is TRBV15 and J usage is TRBJ2-2, with TRBD1 matching 8 bases. The CDR3 has 16 residues. Trimming at V came to 1 base and at J to 7 bases, leaving 8 bases not matched to a gene. Germline V gene data show CDR1 as LNHNV and CDR2 as YYDKDF (reference sequence). The CDR3, as DNA: TGTGCCACCAGCAGAGTTATTACCGGACAGGGCGGGGAGCTGTTTTTT. It yields the protein CATSRVITGQGGELFF.

The CDR3 DNA reads TGCGCCAGCAGCGGGTCCGCGACAGGGGGCATAGATACGCAGTATTTT. Translation: CASSGSATGGIDTQYF. V usage is TRBV5-1 and J usage is TRBJ2-3, with TRBD1 identical over 10 bases. Germline V gives CDR1 SGHRS, CDR2 YFSETQ. The V gene end was trimmed by 4 bases and the J gene end by 5 bases; junction bases not matched to a gene: 10. This CDR3 region has 16 residues.

The J gene is TRBJ2-5, the V gene TRBV10-1, with 7 bases matching TRBD2. Germline CDR1 reads WNHNN; CDR2 reads SYGVQD (reference sequence). This CDR3 region has 14 residues. Trimming removed 0 bases from V and 9 bases from J; junction bases left unmatched: 7. Written as DNA, the CDR3 is TGCGCCAGCAGTGAGTCTTCCCCTCGGGGGGCCCAGTACTTC. Encoded protein: CASSESSPRGAQYF.

The chain is built from TRBV12-5 and TRBJ2-3; 9 bases map to TRBD1. Germline values: CDR1 LGHNT, CDR2 FRNRAP. The CDR3 is 15 residues long. J was trimmed by 7 bases and V by 6 bases; bases with no gene match: 11. The CDR3 region is CASGVWTGDLNTQYF. CDR3 sequence (DNA): TGTGCTAGTGGCGTATGGACAGGGGATTTGAATACGCAGTATTTT. Full variable domain (remainder filled in from reference TRBV12-5 and TRBJ2-3): DARVTQTPRHKVTEMGQEVTMRCQPILGHNTVFWYRQTMMQGLELLAYFRNRAPLDDSGMPKDRFSAEMPDATLATLKIQPSEPRDSAVYFCASGVWTGDLNTQYFGPGTRLTVL.

The CDR3 DNA reads as TGTGCCAGCAGCTTGGCGGCTACTAGCGGGAGGGTAAAGACCGGGGAGCTGTTTTTT. This sequence encodes CASSLAATSGRVKTGELFF. The J gene is TRBJ2-2, the V gene TRBV5-6; 13 nucleotides match TRBD2. The CDR3 length is 19 residues. Looked up from germline, CDR1 is SGHDT and CDR2 is YYEEEE. Trimming took 0 bases from V and 5 from J; bases not matched to a gene: 10.

The CDR3 sequence: CASSEFAGTMADTQYF. CDR3 sequence (DNA): TGTGCCAGCAGTGAATTCGCGGGAACAATGGCAGATACGCAGTATTTT. The chain links TRBV6-4 to TRBJ2-3, with a tentative D call TRBD2 (6 bases). The CDR3 has 16 amino acids. V was trimmed by 3 bases and J by 4 bases, leaving 17 bases between them. Germline lookup yields CDR1 MRHNA and CDR2 SNTAGT.

The chain joins TRBV12-5 to TRBJ1-1; 7 bases are shared with TRBD1. This CDR3 is 15 amino acids long. With V trimmed by 3 bases and J by 3 bases, 7 bases remained unmatched. Germline V gives CDR1 LGHNT, CDR2 FRNRAP. For the CDR3, the DNA is TGTGCTAGTGGTTTCCGCAGGGGGATTCACACTGAAGCTTTCTTT. Its protein product is CASGFRRGIHTEAFF.

About this clone: The same CDR3 is also encoded by other DNA sequences in this sample. This chain uses TRBV9 with TRBJ2-1, with D tentatively TRBD2 (5 bases). This CDR3 has 15 amino acids. V was clipped by 0 bases and J by 7 bases, with 14 bases between them. In germline, CDR1 is SGDLS, CDR2 YYNGEE. The CDR3 coding sequence is TGTGCCAGCAGCGTAGGCGCGGGCCTTGTAAATGAGCAGTTCTTC. Translated, it gives CASSVGAGLVNEQFF.

V and J are TRBV6-6 and TRBJ1-3; D is unresolved. The V gene lost 6 bases and the J gene lost 4 bases, with 7 bases spanning the gap. The germline gives CDR1 MNHNY, CDR2 SVGAGI (reference sequence). CDR3 length equals 12 residues. CDR3 sequence reads: CASSSGGNTIYF. The DNA of the CDR3 is TGTGCCAGCAGCTCGGGAGGAAACACCATATATTTT.

This chain uses TRBV19 with TRBJ2-2; 9 bases are shared with TRBD2. Looked up from germline, CDR1 is LNHDA and CDR2 is SQIVND (reference sequence). V lost 4 bases and J lost 4; bases outside the gene matches: 10. The CDR3 is 17 amino acids. Written as DNA, the CDR3 is TGTGCCAGTAGTACTCCCCTAGCGGGAAGGGGCACCGGGGAGCTGTTTTTT. Protein product: CASSTPLAGRGTGELFF.

The chain uses TRBV14 and TRBJ2-7; the D gene could be TRBD1 or TRBD2 (5 bases each). V was trimmed by 6 bases and J by 6 bases, leaving 24 bases between them. Germline CDR1 reads SGHDN; CDR2 reads FVKESK. The CDR3 runs 16 residues. The CDR3 DNA is TGTGCCAGCAGGGAACAAAAGGGACCCCGTGGAGGCGAGCAGTACTTC. Translated: CASREQKGPRGGEQYF.

The CDR3 reads CSVEEWATGNEQFF. The CDR3 region has the DNA TGCAGCGTTGAAGAATGGGCGACAGGGAATGAGCAGTTCTTC. This chain links TRBV29-1 with TRBJ2-1, with 7 bases lining up with TRBD1. Germline V gene sequence: CDR1 SQVTM, CDR2 ANQGSEA. This CDR3 is 14 amino acids long. V shed 0 bases and J 7 bases; nucleotides not matched to a gene: 6.

A word on this clone: The sample has other DNA sequences that encode this CDR3 too. The chain has TRBV9 and TRBJ1-5; unclear D gene. This CDR3 region has 15 residues. V dropped 0 bases and J dropped 1 base, with 8 bases sitting between them. Germline-derived CDR1 and CDR2 are SGDLS and YYNGEE. The CDR3: CASSVDGGSNQPQHF. The CDR3 nucleotides are TGTGCCAGCAGCGTAGACGGAGGGAGCAATCAGCCCCAGCATTTT.

The chain recombines TRBV7-9 with TRBJ2-6; D may match TRBD1 or TRBD2 (5 bases each). CDR3 length: 17 amino acids. In germline, CDR1 is SEHNR, CDR2 FQNEAQ (reference sequence). V was trimmed by 4 bases and J by 1 base, leaving 14 bases between them. CDR3 coding DNA: TGTGCCAGCAGCTCTCCCGGGGCGTCGTCTGGGGCCAACGTCCTGACTTTC. Its protein product is CASSSPGASSGANVLTF. The complete variable domain, with remaining parts taken from reference TRBV7-9 and TRBJ2-6, reads DTGVSQNPRHKITKRGQNVTFRCDPISEHNRLYWYRQTLGQGPEFLTYFQNEAQLEKSRLLSDRFSAERPKGSFSTLEIQRTEQGDSAMYLCASSSPGASSGANVLTFGAGSRLTVL.

In DNA form, the CDR3 reads TGCGCCAGCAGCCCAAAACCGGGACAGGGGAACGAGCAGTACTTC. This encodes CASSPKPGQGNEQYF. V gene TRBV4-3 combines with J gene TRBJ2-7; 10 bases are shared with TRBD1. Germline lookup yields CDR1 LGHNA and CDR2 YSLEER. CDR3 length equals 15 residues. V was pared by 4 bases and J by 5 bases, with 8 bases of the junction left unmatched.

The chain combines TRBV15 with TRBJ1-1, with D perhaps TRBD1 (5 bases). Trimming shortened V by 4 bases and J by 2 bases, and 14 bases separated the two germline ends. The CDR3 runs to 15 residues. Germline-derived CDR1 and CDR2 are LNHNV and YYDKDF (reference sequence). As DNA, the CDR3 is TGTGCCACCAGCATGTTCTCCCAGGGTAACACTGAAGCTTTCTTT. It yields the protein CATSMFSQGNTEAFF.

The V and J genes are TRBV7-2 and TRBJ1-3; D call uncertain. The CDR3 is 14 amino acids. Germline V CDR1 and CDR2: SGHTA, FQGNSA. Trimming took off 6 bases at V and 0 bases at J, with 9 bases between the two ends. The CDR3 DNA is TGTGCCAGCAGTCCCGCGGTCTCTGGAAACACCATATATTTT. Protein product: CASSPAVSGNTIYF.

This clone has just one count. The chain couples TRBV7-2 to TRBJ2-7; D gene uncertain. V was trimmed by 0 bases and J by 2 bases, leaving 5 bases between them. Germline CDR1 reads SGHTA; CDR2 reads FQGNSA. The CDR3 length is 13 residues. This CDR3 is CASSLAKAYEQYF. CDR3 DNA sequence: TGTGCCAGCAGCTTAGCGAAGGCCTACGAGCAGTACTTC. The full variable domain, in which reference TRBV7-2 and TRBJ2-7 provide the parts outside the CDR3, is GAGVSQSPSNKVTEKGKDVELRCDPISGHTALYWYRQSLGQGLEFLIYFQGNSAPDKSGLPSDRFSAERTGGSVSTLTIQRTQQEDSAVYLCASSLAKAYEQYFGPGTRLTVT.

CDR3 residues: CASSSIGQENTGELFF. In DNA form, the CDR3 reads TGTGCCAGCAGCTCGATAGGACAAGAAAACACCGGGGAGCTGTTTTTT. V and J are TRBV11-2 and TRBJ2-2, with a weak D call TRBD1 (5 bases). Trimming stripped 4 bases from V and 2 bases from J, with 14 bases between. The CDR3 totals 16 residues. Germline CDR1 is SGHAT and CDR2 is FQNNGV.

The gene calls are TRBV11-2 and TRBJ2-7; D is unclear. From germline, CDR1 is SGHAT and CDR2 FQNNGV. With 4 bases removed from V and 3 bases from J, the gap between germline ends came to 10 bases. The CDR3 totals 13 residues. The CDR3, as DNA: TGTGCCAGCAGCTCGGTCCACAGCTACGAGCAGTACTTC. It codes for CASSSVHSYEQYF. Together with reference TRBV11-2 and TRBJ2-7, the CDR3 gives the full variable domain: EAGVAQSPRYKIIEKRQSVAFWCNPISGHATLYWYQQILGQGPKLLIQFQNNGVVDDSQLPKDRFSAERLKGVDSTLKIQPAKLEDSAVYLCASSSVHSYEQYFGPGTRLTVT.

This clone was found once. The V gene is TRBV19, the J gene TRBJ1-1; the D is unclear. Trimming pared 3 bases from V and 1 base from J, leaving 9 bases between. CDR3 size: 14 residues. Germline loops: CDR1 LNHDA, CDR2 SQIVND (reference sequence). The CDR3 DNA reads as TGTGCCAGTAGTATCGCAGAACCGAACACTGAAGCTTTCTTT. Translated: CASSIAEPNTEAFF.

The V and J genes are TRBV28 and TRBJ2-3, with 8 positions matching TRBD2. Germline V gives CDR1 MDHEN, CDR2 SYDVKM. The CDR3 is 15 amino acids. Trimming cost V 3 bases and J 5 bases; bases outside gene matches: 7. CDR3 in amino acids: CASSFHRLAGDTQYF. CDR3 sequence (DNA): TGTGCCAGCAGTTTTCATCGGCTAGCGGGAGATACGCAGTATTTT. The variable domain in full, with the rest retrieved from reference TRBV28 and TRBJ2-3, is DVKVTQSSRYLVKRTGEKVFLECVQDMDHENMFWYRQDPGLGLRLIYFSYDVKMKEKGDIPEGYSVSREKKERFSLILESASTNQTSMYLCASSFHRLAGDTQYFGPGTRLTVL.

A single count supports this clone. CDR3 region: CASSPSPGGSRTDTQYF. The CDR3 DNA reads as TGTGCCAGCAGCCCGTCGCCGGGCGGGAGCCGCACAGATACGCAGTATTTT. The gene calls are TRBV9 and TRBJ2-3; TRBD2 matches at 7 bases. With 4 bases clipped from V and 1 base from J, the junction kept 12 bases outside the gene matches. The CDR3 spans 17 residues. The germline gives CDR1 SGDLS, CDR2 YYNGEE. The full variable domain, in which reference TRBV9 and TRBJ2-3 provide the parts outside the CDR3, is DSGVTQTPKHLITATGQRVTLRCSPRSGDLSVYWYQQSLDQGLQFLIQYYNGEERAKGNILERFSAQQFPDLHSELNLSSLELGDSALYFCASSPSPGGSRTDTQYFGPGTRLTVL.